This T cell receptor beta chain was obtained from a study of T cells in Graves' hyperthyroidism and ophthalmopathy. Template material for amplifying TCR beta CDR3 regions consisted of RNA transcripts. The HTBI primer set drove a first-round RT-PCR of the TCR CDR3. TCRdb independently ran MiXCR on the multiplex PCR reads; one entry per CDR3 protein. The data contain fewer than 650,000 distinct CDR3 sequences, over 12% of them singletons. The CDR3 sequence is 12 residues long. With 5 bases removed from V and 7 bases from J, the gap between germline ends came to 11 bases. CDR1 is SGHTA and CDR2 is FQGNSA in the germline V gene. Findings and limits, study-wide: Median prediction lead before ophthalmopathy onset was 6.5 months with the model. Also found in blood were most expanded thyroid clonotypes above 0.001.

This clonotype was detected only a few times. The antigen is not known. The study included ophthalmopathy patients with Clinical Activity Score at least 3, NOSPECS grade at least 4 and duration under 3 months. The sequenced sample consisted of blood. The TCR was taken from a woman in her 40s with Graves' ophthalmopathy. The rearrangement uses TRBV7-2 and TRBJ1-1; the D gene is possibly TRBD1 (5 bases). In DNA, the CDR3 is TGTGCCAGCAGCCAGAGGGGTTATGAAGCTTTCTTT. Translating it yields CASSQRGYEAFF.